This T cell receptor (beta chain) stems from a study of T cell responses to AZD1222 COVID-19 vaccine. Study-wide findings and caveats: Seropositive at baseline were only a handful of AZD1222 recipients. The repertoires were collected only after the peak T cell response.

In the case of this clone: Its antigen is unidentified.

Both about-4-week and about-12-week second-dose recipients were combined. Sequencing used immunoSEQ multiplex PCR; TCRdb keeps in-frame clones, though not all of them. This sample has under 120,000 clones, with 87% found just once. V lost 4 bases and J lost 3, with 11 bases in between. The CDR3 loop spans 13 amino acids. The germline V gene encodes CDR1 SGHNT and CDR2 YYREEE (reference sequence). The chain couples TRBV5-4 to TRBJ2-7; D might be TRBD2 (7 bases). The clonotype comes from an adult who received the AZD1222 COVID-19 vaccine. Source: peripheral blood, taken 28 days after the second AZD1222 dose. As DNA, the CDR3 is TGTGCCAGCAGCCGAGGGGGGGACTACGAGCAGTACTTC. Protein sequence: CASSRGGDYEQYF.